These 19 T cell receptor beta chains were sequenced from one sample in a study of T cells after posttransplantation cyclophosphamide listed by TCRdb under 2016. The receptor library was made with the immunoSEQ multiplex PCR assay. The source is immuneACCESS, and TCRdb retained only in-frame sequences with V and J called. Part of the clones is not carried over; for the studies checked, unresolved V genes explain less than half of this, and the remainder is unexplained. The table puts 35,000 to 40,000 clones in this sample, none counted just once. The top ten clones comprise roughly 2.5% of the sample. Material for sequencing was PBMCs. All receptors come from a man aged 50-59 years in good health, CMV-negative, and a related stem cell transplant donor.

In its sample, this clone was seen many times. The chain joins TRBV29-1 to TRBJ1-1; D perhaps matches TRBD1 (5 bases). Per germline, CDR1 SQVTM and CDR2 ANQGSEA. This CDR3 is built from 14 residues. Trimming removed 0 bases at V and 2 bases at J, with 10 bases between. The CDR3 DNA is TGCAGCGTTGAAGAAAGGGACTTCAACACTGAAGCTTTCTTT. It codes for CSVEERDFNTEAFF.

This clone was recorded at least ten times. This chain joins TRBV27 and TRBJ2-3; weak D call: TRBD1 (5 bases). V was trimmed by 5 bases and J by 2 bases, leaving 11 bases between them. The CDR3 runs to 14 residues. The germline CDR1 and CDR2 sequences are MNHEY and SMNVEV (reference sequence). The CDR3 is CASSHRRSTDTQYF. CDR3 DNA: TGTGCCAGCAGTCACAGGCGGTCCACAGATACGCAGTATTTT.

This clone was seen at least ten times. The V call is TRBV19, the J call TRBJ2-7; 7 bases agree with TRBD2. The CDR3 is 14 residues long. With V trimmed by 7 bases and J by 6 bases, 12 bases remained unmatched. The germline V gene encodes CDR1 LNHDA and CDR2 SQIVND (reference sequence). CDR3 nucleotide sequence: TGTGCCAGTAACGCGGGAGAGTGGGTCCGCGAGCAGTACTTC. It encodes CASNAGEWVREQYF.

This clone was detected ten times or more. This chain uses TRBV15 with TRBJ1-5; D remains ambiguous. In germline, CDR1 is LNHNV, CDR2 YYDKDF (reference sequence). V was clipped by 5 bases and J by 4 bases, with 18 bases between them. The CDR3 sequence is 16 residues long. Written as DNA, the CDR3 is TGTGCCACCAGCGAAGTGCCCAGAATTCAAAATCAGCCCCAGCATTTT. It translates to CATSEVPRIQNQPQHF.

This clone has ten or more counts. The rearrangement links TRBV7-2 to TRBJ2-1; D gene ambiguous. Germline CDR1 is SGHTA and CDR2 is FQGNSA. Trimming stripped 3 bases from V and 7 bases from J, with 13 bases between. This CDR3 spans 14 amino acids. The chain's CDR3 is CASSLSLVRNEQFF. CDR3 coding DNA: TGTGCCAGCAGCTTGTCTTTAGTCCGAAATGAGCAGTTCTTC.

The sample holds many counts of this clone. This rearrangement joins TRBV5-4 to TRBJ1-2, with 8 bases fitting TRBD1. CDR3 length: 12 amino acids. The V segment lost 3 bases and the J segment 6 bases; nucleotides outside the gene matches: 1. Germline-derived CDR1 and CDR2 are SGHNT and YYREEE (reference sequence). CDR3 loop: CASSWTGNGYTF. CDR3 coding DNA: TGTGCCAGCAGCTGGACAGGGAATGGCTACACCTTC.

There are many counts of this clone. V and J are TRBV6-6 and TRBJ1-2; the match to TRBD1 covers 7 bases. J gave up 8 bases and V 0 bases, and 6 bases lay outside the gene matches. The CDR3 spans 14 residues. The germline V gene has CDR1 MNHNY and CDR2 SVGAGI (reference sequence). This CDR3 reads CASSYSEGGWGYTF. The CDR3 nucleotides are TGTGCCAGCAGTTACTCCGAAGGGGGCTGGGGCTACACCTTC.

This clone has ten or more counts. For the CDR3, the DNA is TGTGCCAGCAGCTCGGTGGGGAGGGCAGATACGCAGTATTTT. Translating gives CASSSVGRADTQYF. J is TRBJ2-3 and V is TRBV5-6; 7 nucleotides line up with TRBD2. Germline loops: CDR1 SGHDT, CDR2 YYEEEE. V lost 3 bases and J lost 4; bases outside the gene matches: 5. This CDR3 spans 14 amino acids.

This clone was counted at least ten times. The J gene is TRBJ2-1, the V gene TRBV5-1; 14 positions match TRBD2. The CDR3 is 15 amino acids. Germline loops: CDR1 SGHRS, CDR2 YFSETQ. The V and J ends lost 0 bases and 12 bases, in that order; junction bases with no gene match: 5. The CDR3 DNA reads as TGCGCCAGCAGCTTGGGGACTAGCGGGGGGCTGGGGCAGTTCTTC. This codes for CASSLGTSGGLGQFF.

This clone was counted ten times or more. The chain uses TRBV7-3 and TRBJ1-1; D not resolved. The CDR3 contains 14 residues. Trimming took off 6 bases at V and 7 bases at J, with 18 bases between the two ends. Per germline, CDR1 SGHTA and CDR2 FQGTGA. CDR3 in amino acids: CASRPRNGDGEAFF. The CDR3 DNA follows: TGTGCCAGCAGGCCCCGTAACGGAGACGGTGAAGCTTTCTTT.

The gene calls are TRBV29-1 and TRBJ2-1; 7 bases are shared with TRBD1. J was trimmed by 9 bases and V by 6 bases; bases with no gene match: 11. The CDR3 totals 13 residues. The germline V gene has CDR1 SQVTM and CDR2 ANQGSEA. CDR3 sequence: CSVLQGNNGEQFF. In nucleotides, the CDR3 is TGCAGCGTCCTACAGGGGAACAACGGTGAGCAGTTCTTC.

In its sample, this clone was seen a few times. This chain connects TRBV9 to TRBJ2-5; unclear D gene. V dropped 0 bases and J dropped 5 bases, with 20 bases sitting between them. Germline CDR1 reads SGDLS; CDR2 reads YYNGEE. The CDR3 is 17 residues long. CDR3 bases: TGTGCCAGCAGCGTAGCTAATTGGCTAGAGGTTTGGGAGACCCAGTACTTC. It yields the protein CASSVANWLEVWETQYF.

Ten or more counts support this clone. CDR3 residues: CASSLSTFTTYEQYF. CDR3 DNA sequence: TGTGCCAGCAGCTTGAGTACATTTACTACCTACGAGCAGTACTTC. This chain connects TRBV13 to TRBJ2-7; D unresolved. V was shortened by 3 bases and J by 2 bases, with 14 bases between the two germline ends. Germline CDR1 reads PRHDT; CDR2 reads FYEKMQ (reference sequence). The CDR3 sequence is 15 residues long.

In its sample, this clone was seen many times. The J gene is TRBJ2-7, the V gene TRBV7-2, with a possible D match to TRBD2 (7 bases). Trimming pared 3 bases from V and 5 bases from J, leaving 11 bases between. Looked up from germline, CDR1 is SGHTA and CDR2 is FQGNSA. The CDR3 is 13 amino acids. The CDR3 sequence is CASSLAGANEQYF. CDR3 in DNA: TGTGCCAGCAGCTTGGCGGGGGCAAACGAGCAGTACTTC.

This clone was recorded at least ten times. V gene TRBV4-3 combines with J gene TRBJ1-1; 7 positions match TRBD1. The CDR3 spans 14 residues. The germline V gene encodes CDR1 LGHNA and CDR2 YSLEER. The junction had 6 bases not matched to a gene; V was cut back by 0 bases and J by 8 bases. CDR3 bases: TGCGCCAGCAGCCAAGATGGATTGACAGGGGAAGCTTTCTTT. Translating it yields CASSQDGLTGEAFF.

This clone has at least ten counts. The chain recombines TRBV10-3 with TRBJ2-7; 7 bases agree with TRBD2. The CDR3 is 12 residues long. J lost 7 bases, V lost 4 bases, and 4 bases had no gene match. From germline, CDR1 is ENHRY and CDR2 SYGVKD. CDR3 in amino acids: CAISVGGGEQYF. The CDR3 region has the DNA TGTGCCATCAGTGTGGGCGGGGGTGAGCAGTACTTC.

This clone has more than one count but fewer than ten. J is TRBJ1-6 and V is TRBV27; 8 nucleotides agree with TRBD1. Germline loops: CDR1 MNHEY, CDR2 SMNVEV (reference sequence). The CDR3 length is 14 residues. V lost 5 bases and J lost 7; bases outside the gene matches: 4. The CDR3 sequence is CASSGQGKNSPLHF. CDR3 in DNA: TGTGCCAGCAGTGGACAGGGAAAAAATTCACCCCTCCACTTT.

The table lists this clone with many counts. CDR3 sequence reads: CASSLTVINQPQHF. DNA of the CDR3: TGTGCCAGCAGCTTGACAGTCATCAATCAGCCCCAGCATTTT. The chain links TRBV7-2 to TRBJ1-5, with TRBD1 as a possible D gene (5 bases). CDR3 length equals 14 residues. V dropped 3 bases and J dropped 3 bases, with 9 bases sitting between them. CDR1 is SGHTA and CDR2 is FQGNSA in the germline V gene.

Of note for this clone: Compared with germline, one end of the junction differs, possibly owing to a read error. Other DNA sequences in this specimen translate into the identical CDR3. The chain recombines TRBV5-1 with TRBJ1-1; no firm D call. Germline-derived CDR1 and CDR2 are SGHRS and YFSETQ. The CDR3 runs to 15 residues. CDR3 residues: CASSLAVELNTEAFF. CDR3 coding DNA: TGCGCCAGCAGCTTGGCGGTGGAGTTGAACACGGAAGCTTTCTTT.